This T cell receptor beta chain was obtained from a study of shared clonotypes between healthy human individuals. The wider study: Every donor yielded three CD4 naive, three CD4 memory, two CD8 naive and one CD8 memory plate.

The naive CD8 population came from CD45RO-negative cells selected for CCR7, without terminally differentiated effector memory CD45RA+ cells. All donors were Caucasian adults living in Nashville, Tennessee. Sequencing was performed with immunoSEQ multiplex PCR; in TCRdb, only in-frame clones are kept and a portion is missing. Among about 2.1 million clones listed, over 85% were seen once. General study findings and limits: Sampling included only blood; tissue repertoires likely differ. The donor pool, a small one, limited the genetic and exposure-history diversity represented.

In the case of this clone: Its antigen is still unknown.

V lost 5 bases and J lost 8; bases outside the gene matches: 10. The V gene's germline CDR1 is SEHNR and CDR2 FQNEAQ (reference sequence). This CDR3 spans 15 amino acids. Sequencing was carried out using naive CD8+ T cells from PBMCs. V is TRBV7-9 and J is TRBJ1-4; 8 bases line up with TRBD1. The receptor was isolated from a young man in good health. Some clones in this sample may be carry-over from other donors' samples. CDR3 loop: CASSPAGQGREKLFF. CDR3 nucleotide sequence: TGTGCCAGCAGCCCCGCTGGACAGGGACGGGAAAAACTGTTTTTT.